The present TCR beta chain was sequenced within a study of T-cell memory formation after mild COVID-19. Study-level results: Cross-reactive memory seemingly joined, as some responding clones were found in pre-infection memory. Among clones peaking at day 37 in the second wave, SARS-CoV-2 specificity remained unconfirmed.

UMIs and sample barcodes were carried by the TCR alpha and TCR beta cDNA libraries that 5'RACE produced using constant-segment primers. From the 5' RACE reads, TCRdb called clonotypes with MiXCR, one entry per CDR3 protein. The sample holds 130,000 to 150,000 distinct CDR3 sequences; approximately 6% are singletons and the top ten take 2% to 2.5%. The CDR3 runs 16 residues. Germline V lookup: CDR1 SGHNT, CDR2 YYREEE (reference sequence). V lost 2 bases and J 4 bases, leaving 15 bases between the germline ends. As to this clonotype: Its target is not known.

The TCR originated in an adult woman who had mild COVID-19 (a few samples of this study predate the infection). Cell type and time point are not known. The sample consisted of PBMCs or a T cell subset sorted from them (not recorded which). The chain combines TRBV5-4 with TRBJ2-2; D unclear. The CDR3 region has the DNA TGTGCCAGCAGCTTAGGACCCCTCGTAAGCACCGGGGAGCTGTTTTTT. Translation gives CASSLGPLVSTGELFF.